A single sample gave rise to the 15 T cell receptor beta chains below, sequenced in a study of blood T cell repertoires in COVID-19. The data were produced by immunoSEQ multiplex PCR, yet TCRdb's version contains in-frame clones alone and is incomplete. Among about 670,000 clones listed, 85% to 90% were seen once. Sequenced input: peripheral blood. The receptor set was obtained from a woman between 18 and 30 years old with acute or convalescent COVID-19.

CDR3 bases: TGCGCCAGCAGCTTGTTCGGGGGTGAGGGCTACGAGCAGTACTTC. Translation gives CASSLFGGEGYEQYF. This sequence joins TRBV5-1 and TRBJ2-7; D is possibly TRBD2 (6 bases). This CDR3 comprises 15 residues. Germline V gene data show CDR1 as SGHRS and CDR2 as YFSETQ. The ends were cut back, 1 base at V and 3 bases at J, with 14 bases in the middle.

The rearrangement links TRBV14 to TRBJ2-1; 8 bases are shared with TRBD2. The germline V gene has CDR1 SGHDN and CDR2 FVKESK. With V trimmed by 2 bases and J by 6 bases, 9 bases remained unmatched. The CDR3 is made up of 16 amino acids. CDR3 DNA sequence: TGTGCCAGCAGCCAAACCGGGACTAGTCGGTTCAATGAGCAGTTCTTC. Protein: CASSQTGTSRFNEQFF. The variable domain in full, completed from reference TRBV14 and TRBJ2-1, reads EAGVTQFPSHSVIEKGQTVTLRCDPISGHDNLYWYRRVMGKEIKFLLHFVKESKQDESGMPNNRFLAERTGGTYSTLKVQPAELEDSGVYFCASSQTGTSRFNEQFFGPGTRLTVL.

The rearrangement links TRBV28 to TRBJ2-3; the match to TRBD2 covers 9 bases. The germline gives CDR1 MDHEN, CDR2 SYDVKM. J gave up 5 bases and V 4 bases, and 7 bases lay outside the gene matches. The CDR3 extends over 15 amino acids. CDR3 in amino acids: CASSSAGGQGDTQYF. DNA for the CDR3: TGTGCCAGCAGTTCCGCGGGGGGGCAGGGAGATACGCAGTATTTT.

This clone appeared a single time. Other nucleotide sequences from this sample produce the same CDR3. This rearrangement joins TRBV7-2 to TRBJ1-1, with a possible D match to TRBD1 (5 bases). V was shortened by 3 bases and J by 1 base, with 6 bases between the two germline ends. The CDR3 consists of 13 residues. The V gene's germline CDR1 is SGHTA and CDR2 FQGNSA. This CDR3 is CASSFGGNTEAFF. CDR3 bases: TGTGCCAGCAGCTTCGGGGGGAACACTGAAGCTTTCTTT.

The rearrangement uses TRBV18 and TRBJ1-2, with D tentatively TRBD1 (6 bases). The CDR3 extends over 13 amino acids. Looked up from germline, CDR1 is KGHSH and CDR2 is LQKENI. V lost 3 bases and J 12 bases, leaving 17 bases between the germline ends. The CDR3 coding sequence is TGTGCCAGCTCACCGAAAGCGAAGGGGGAAAACACCTTC. This translates into CASSPKAKGENTF.

The rearrangement links TRBV18 to TRBJ2-7; 8 bases fit TRBD1. Germline V lookup: CDR1 KGHSH, CDR2 LQKENI. The CDR3 runs 15 residues. V gave up 5 bases and J gave up 5 bases; unmatched junction bases: 11. DNA for the CDR3: TGTGCCAGCTCATCCCAGACAGGGGTGGGCCACGAGCAGTACTTC. It yields the protein CASSSQTGVGHEQYF. Complete variable domain (other parts from reference TRBV18 and TRBJ2-7): NAGVMQNPRHLVRRRGQEARLRCSPMKGHSHVYWYRQLPEEGLKFMVYLQKENIIDESGMPKERFSAEFPKEGPSILRIQQVVRGDSAAYFCASSSQTGVGHEQYFGPGTRLTVT.

The gene calls are TRBV9 and TRBJ2-2, with D unclear. CDR3 length: 16 amino acids. V lost 1 base and J lost 0, with 10 bases in between. Germline assignment: CDR1 SGDLS and CDR2 YYNGEE. The CDR3 DNA reads as TGTGCCAGCAGCGTATACATCAATGCGAACACCGGGGAGCTGTTTTTT. Its translation: CASSVYINANTGELFF.

The chain combines TRBV12-3 or TRBV12-4 with TRBJ1-1; possible D gene TRBD1, 5 bases. The CDR3 is made up of 12 amino acids. Trimming shortened V by 6 bases and J by 8 bases, and 13 bases separated the two germline ends. As DNA, the CDR3 is TGTGCCAGCAGGGGAGGGACCTCCGAAGCTTTCTTT. Encoded protein: CASRGGTSEAFF.

The chain combines TRBV2 with TRBJ1-1, with D uncertain. Trimming took off 3 bases at V and 11 bases at J, with 16 bases between the two ends. From germline, CDR1 is SNHLY and CDR2 FYNNEI. This CDR3 is 13 amino acids long. CDR3 nucleotides: TGTGCCAGCAGTGATGGAGGATCCGAATCGGCTTTCTTT. As protein: CASSDGGSESAFF.

The chain couples TRBV3-1 (or the pseudogene TRBV3-2) to TRBJ1-1, with TRBD1 as a possible D gene (6 bases). Trimming removed 0 bases at V and 9 bases at J, with 17 bases between. The CDR3 has 15 amino acids. The germline V gene has CDR1 LGHDT and CDR2 YNNKEL (reference sequence). CDR3 residues: CASSQDRGGGRKAFF. CDR3 bases: TGTGCCAGCAGCCAAGATAGGGGCGGGGGGCGGAAAGCTTTCTTT.

CDR3 amino acids: CASSSIQGLNTEAFF. DNA of the CDR3: TGTGCCAGCAGTTCCATACAGGGTCTCAACACTGAAGCTTTCTTT. The chain carries TRBV6-2 or TRBV6-3 and TRBJ1-1, with a possible D match to TRBD1 (6 bases). V lost 4 bases, J lost 2 bases, and 14 bases lay in between. The CDR3 extends over 15 amino acids. Germline CDR1 and CDR2: MNHEY and SVGEGT.

The chain combines TRBV7-2 with TRBJ1-2; D is uncertain. Germline loops: CDR1 SGHTA, CDR2 FQGNSA. This CDR3 is built from 15 residues. Trimming stripped 3 bases from V and 4 bases from J, with 15 bases between. The CDR3: CASSLRAGGLYGYTF. CDR3 in DNA: TGTGCCAGCAGCTTGCGAGCAGGCGGGCTCTATGGCTACACCTTC.

The chain couples TRBV10-3 to TRBJ1-4; 8 nucleotides line up with TRBD1. Trimming removed 6 bases from V and 8 bases from J; junction bases left unmatched: 5. Germline lookup yields CDR1 ENHRY and CDR2 SYGVKD. CDR3 length: 13 amino acids. The chain's CDR3 is CAIRDRVGEKLFF. The CDR3 DNA follows: TGTGCCATCAGGGACAGGGTGGGAGAAAAACTGTTTTTT.

This chain connects TRBV6-5 to TRBJ1-1; a weak D match, TRBD1 (5 bases). Per germline, CDR1 MNHEY and CDR2 SVGAGI. Trimming pared 2 bases from V and 6 bases from J, leaving 7 bases between. This CDR3 comprises 12 residues. The CDR3 DNA reads as TGTGCCAGCAGTTACCTAGGGGCTGAAGCTTTCTTT. Its translation is CASSYLGAEAFF.

In nucleotides, the CDR3 is TGTGCCAGCAGCTTTGTAACAGGGGGGCGAAACACCATATATTTT. Translation: CASSFVTGGRNTIYF. The chain carries TRBV5-6 and TRBJ1-3, with 8 nucleotides matching TRBD1. Germline loops: CDR1 SGHDT, CDR2 YYEEEE. This CDR3 has 15 amino acids. J gave up 5 bases and V 2 bases, and 6 bases lay outside the gene matches.